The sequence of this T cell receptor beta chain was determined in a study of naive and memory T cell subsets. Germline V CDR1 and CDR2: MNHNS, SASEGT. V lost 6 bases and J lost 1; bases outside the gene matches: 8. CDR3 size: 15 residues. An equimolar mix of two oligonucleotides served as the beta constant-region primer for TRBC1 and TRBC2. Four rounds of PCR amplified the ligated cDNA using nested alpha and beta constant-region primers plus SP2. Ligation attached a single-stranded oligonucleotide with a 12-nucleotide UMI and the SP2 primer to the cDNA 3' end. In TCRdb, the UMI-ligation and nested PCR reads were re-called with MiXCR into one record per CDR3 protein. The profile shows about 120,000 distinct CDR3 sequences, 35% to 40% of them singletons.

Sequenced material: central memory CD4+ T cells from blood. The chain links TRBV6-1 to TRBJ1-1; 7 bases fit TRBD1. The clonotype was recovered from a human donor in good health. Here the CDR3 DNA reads TGTGCCAGCAGGGGGGGCACAGGGGAGAACACTGAAGCTTTCTTT. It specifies CASRGGTGENTEAFF.